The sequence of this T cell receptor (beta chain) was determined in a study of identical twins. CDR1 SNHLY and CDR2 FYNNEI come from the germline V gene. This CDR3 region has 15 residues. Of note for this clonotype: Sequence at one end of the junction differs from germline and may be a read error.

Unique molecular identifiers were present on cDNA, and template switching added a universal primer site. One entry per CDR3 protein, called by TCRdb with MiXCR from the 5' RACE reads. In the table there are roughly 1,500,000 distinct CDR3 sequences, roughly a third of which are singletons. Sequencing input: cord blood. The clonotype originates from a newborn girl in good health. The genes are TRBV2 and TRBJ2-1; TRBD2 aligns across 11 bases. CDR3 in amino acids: CASRGTSGSYNGQFF. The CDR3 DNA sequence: TGTGCCAGCAGGGGGACTAGCGGATCCTACAATGGGCAGTTCTTC.